This TCR beta chain was sequenced in a study of blood T cell repertoires in COVID-19. Overall study: Researchers got acute and convalescent COVID-19 samples from the United States, Italy and Spain.

The CDR3 length is 13 residues. V lost 0 bases to trimming and J lost 15 bases, with 15 bases between them. Per germline, CDR1 LGHDT and CDR2 YNNKEL (reference sequence). Assay used: immunoSEQ multiplex PCR; TCRdb lists only in-frame clones, some missing. The table has 40,000 or so clones, approximately 85% seen once. The TCR was taken from a human donor in a cohort sampled during active COVID-19. The chain links TRBV3-1 (or the pseudogene TRBV3-2) to TRBJ2-1; D is unresolved. Material for sequencing was peripheral blood. In nucleotides, the CDR3 is TGTGCCAGCAGCCAAGAGATTTGGCTAGAGAGGTTCTTC. This gives the protein CASSQEIWLERFF.